This paragraph covers one TCR beta chain sequence. The antigen remains unidentified. The sample is drawn from a study of shared clonotypes between healthy human individuals. Study-level results: The study found lower generation probabilities in non-shared clonotypes than in those shared by all four donors.

TCRdb's table, derived via immunoSEQ multiplex PCR, lists solely in-frame clones and lacks some. In the table there are 1.6 million or so clones, 98% to 99% of which are singletons. Material for sequencing was naive CD4+ T cells sorted from blood. Subset: CD45RA+ positively selected. This clonotype was obtained from a man aged 25 to 40 in good health.

CDR3 amino acids: CSADRIGTQYF. The CDR3 bases are TGCAGTGCAGATCGTATTGGGACCCAGTACTTC. The chain combines TRBV20-1 with TRBJ2-5, with D unclear. The V and J ends lost 6 bases and 7 bases respectively, with 12 bases between them. CDR1 and CDR2 (germline): DFQATT, SNEGSKA (reference sequence). There are 11 residues in the CDR3.